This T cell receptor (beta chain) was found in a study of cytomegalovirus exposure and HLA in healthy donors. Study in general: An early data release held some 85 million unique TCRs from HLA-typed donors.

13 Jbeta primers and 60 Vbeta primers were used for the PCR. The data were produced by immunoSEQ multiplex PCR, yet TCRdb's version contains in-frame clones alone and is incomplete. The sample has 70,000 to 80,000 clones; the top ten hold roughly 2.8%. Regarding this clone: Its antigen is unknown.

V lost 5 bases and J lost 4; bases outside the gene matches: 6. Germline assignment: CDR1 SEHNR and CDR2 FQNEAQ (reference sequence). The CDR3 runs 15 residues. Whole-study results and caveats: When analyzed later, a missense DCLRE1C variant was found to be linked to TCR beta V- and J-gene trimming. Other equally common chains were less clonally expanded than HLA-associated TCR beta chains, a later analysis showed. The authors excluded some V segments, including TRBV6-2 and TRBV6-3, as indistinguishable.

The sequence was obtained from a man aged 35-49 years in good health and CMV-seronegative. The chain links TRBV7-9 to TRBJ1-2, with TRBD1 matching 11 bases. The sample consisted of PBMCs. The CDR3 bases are TGTGCCAGCAGCCCTACCGGGACAGGGGGCTATGGCTACACCTTC. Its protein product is CASSPTGTGGYGYTF. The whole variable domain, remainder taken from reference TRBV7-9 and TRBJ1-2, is DTGVSQNPRHKITKRGQNVTFRCDPISEHNRLYWYRQTLGQGPEFLTYFQNEAQLEKSRLLSDRFSAERPKGSFSTLEIQRTEQGDSAMYLCASSPTGTGGYGYTFGSGTRLTVV.